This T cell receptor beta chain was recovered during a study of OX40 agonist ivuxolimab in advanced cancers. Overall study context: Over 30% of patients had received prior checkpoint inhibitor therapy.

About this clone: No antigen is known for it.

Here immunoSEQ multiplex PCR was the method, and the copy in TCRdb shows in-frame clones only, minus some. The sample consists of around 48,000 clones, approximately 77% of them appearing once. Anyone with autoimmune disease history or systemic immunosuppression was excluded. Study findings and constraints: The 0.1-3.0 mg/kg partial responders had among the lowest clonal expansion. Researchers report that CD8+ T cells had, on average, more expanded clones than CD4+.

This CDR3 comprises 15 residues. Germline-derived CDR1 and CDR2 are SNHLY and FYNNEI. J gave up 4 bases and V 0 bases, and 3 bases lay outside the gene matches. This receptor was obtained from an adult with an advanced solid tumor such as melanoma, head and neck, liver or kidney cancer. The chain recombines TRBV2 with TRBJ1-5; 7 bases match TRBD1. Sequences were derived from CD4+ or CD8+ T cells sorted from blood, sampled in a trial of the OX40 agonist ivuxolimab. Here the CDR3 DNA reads TGTGCCAGCAGTGAAGCACAGGGGTCTAATCAGCCCCAGCATTTT. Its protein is CASSEAQGSNQPQHF.